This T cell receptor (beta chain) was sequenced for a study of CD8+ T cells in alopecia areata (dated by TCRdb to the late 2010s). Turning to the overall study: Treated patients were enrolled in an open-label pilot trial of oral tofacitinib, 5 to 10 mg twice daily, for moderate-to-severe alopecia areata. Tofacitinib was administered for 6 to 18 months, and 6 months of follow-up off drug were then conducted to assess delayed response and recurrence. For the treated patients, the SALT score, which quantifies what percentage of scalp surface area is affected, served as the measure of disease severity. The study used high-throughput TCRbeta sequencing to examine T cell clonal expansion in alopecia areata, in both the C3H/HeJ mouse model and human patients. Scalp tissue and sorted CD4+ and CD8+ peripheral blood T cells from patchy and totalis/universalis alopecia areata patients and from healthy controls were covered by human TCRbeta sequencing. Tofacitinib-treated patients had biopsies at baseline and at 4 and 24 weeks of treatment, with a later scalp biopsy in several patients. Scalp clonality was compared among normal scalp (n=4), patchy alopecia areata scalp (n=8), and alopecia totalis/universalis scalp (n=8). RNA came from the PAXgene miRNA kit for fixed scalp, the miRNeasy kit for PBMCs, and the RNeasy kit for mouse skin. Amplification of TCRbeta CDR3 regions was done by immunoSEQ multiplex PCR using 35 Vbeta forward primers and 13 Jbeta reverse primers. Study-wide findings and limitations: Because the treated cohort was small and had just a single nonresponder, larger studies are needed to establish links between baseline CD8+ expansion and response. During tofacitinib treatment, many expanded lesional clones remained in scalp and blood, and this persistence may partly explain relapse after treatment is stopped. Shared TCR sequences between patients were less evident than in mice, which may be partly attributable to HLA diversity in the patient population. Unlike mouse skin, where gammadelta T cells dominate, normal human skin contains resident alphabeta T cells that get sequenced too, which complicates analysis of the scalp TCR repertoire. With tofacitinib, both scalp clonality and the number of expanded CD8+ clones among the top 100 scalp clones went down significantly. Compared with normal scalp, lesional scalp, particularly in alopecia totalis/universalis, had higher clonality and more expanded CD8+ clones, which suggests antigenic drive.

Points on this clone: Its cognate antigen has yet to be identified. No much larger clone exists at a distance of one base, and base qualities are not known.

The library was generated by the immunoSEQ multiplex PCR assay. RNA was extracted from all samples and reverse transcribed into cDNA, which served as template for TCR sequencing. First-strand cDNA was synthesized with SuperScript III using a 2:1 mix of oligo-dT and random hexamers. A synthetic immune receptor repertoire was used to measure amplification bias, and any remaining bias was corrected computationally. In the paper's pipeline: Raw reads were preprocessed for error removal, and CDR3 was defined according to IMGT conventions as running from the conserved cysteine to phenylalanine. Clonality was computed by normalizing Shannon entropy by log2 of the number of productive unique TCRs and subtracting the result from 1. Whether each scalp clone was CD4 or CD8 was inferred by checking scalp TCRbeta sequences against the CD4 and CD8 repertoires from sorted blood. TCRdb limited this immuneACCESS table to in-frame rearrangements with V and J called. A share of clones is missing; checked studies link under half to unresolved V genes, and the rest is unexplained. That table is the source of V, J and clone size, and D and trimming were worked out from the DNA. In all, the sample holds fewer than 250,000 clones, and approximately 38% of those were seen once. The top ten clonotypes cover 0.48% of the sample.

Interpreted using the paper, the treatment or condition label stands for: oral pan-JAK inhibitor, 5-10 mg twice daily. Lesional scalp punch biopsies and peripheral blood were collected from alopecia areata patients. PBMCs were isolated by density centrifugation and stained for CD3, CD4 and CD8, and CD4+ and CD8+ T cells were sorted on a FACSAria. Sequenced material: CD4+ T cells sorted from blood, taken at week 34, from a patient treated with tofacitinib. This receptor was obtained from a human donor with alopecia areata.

The DNA reads TGTGCCAGCAGCTCGTCACAGGTCACAGATACGCAGTATTTT. It specifies CASSSSQVTDTQYF. The sequence joins TRBV5-4 to TRBJ2-3, with a weak D call of TRBD1 (5 bases match). V is shortened by 3 bases, J by 2 bases, and the region joining them spans 10 bases. The CDR3 sequence holds 14 residues, the cysteine and phenylalanine included. Only CDR3 DNA remains: 42 bases, in frame from the first base. The germline V gene (reference sequence) supplies CDR1 SGHNT and CDR2 YYREEE.